The 29 T cell receptor beta chains below were found in one sample sequenced in a study of T cells in Graves' hyperthyroidism and ophthalmopathy. The TCR beta CDR3 regions underwent amplification using RNA transcripts as the source. The HTBI primer set drove a first-round RT-PCR of the TCR CDR3. MiXCR, run by TCRdb on the multiplex PCR reads, gives a single entry per CDR3 protein. The sample consists of under 350,000 distinct CDR3 sequences, about 20% of them appearing once. The sequencing input was blood. Source of these receptors: a woman between 45 and 60 years old with Graves' hyperthyroidism.

This clonotype occurred a few times. The chain has TRBV11-1 and TRBJ2-7; 9 bases agree with TRBD1. The germline V gene has CDR1 SGHAT and CDR2 FQDESV (reference sequence). The CDR3 spans 13 residues. V dropped 3 bases and J dropped 6; count of bases not matched to a gene: 3. CDR3 nucleotides: TGTGCCAGCAGCTTGACAGGGGGTATCGAGCAGTACGTC. It is translated as CASSLTGGIEQYV.

This clonotype was observed many times. The rearrangement uses TRBV27 and TRBJ2-2, with 8 bases matching TRBD2. The germline gives CDR1 MNHEY, CDR2 SMNVEV (reference sequence). The length of the CDR3 is 16 residues. The V segment lost 6 bases and the J segment 4 bases; nucleotides outside the gene matches: 10. CDR3 DNA: TGTGCCAGCAGCCCCGGGACTAGAGGGGGCACCGGGGAGCTGTTTTTT. It is translated as CASSPGTRGGTGELFF.

This clonotype is labeled as medium-sized (0.01 to 0.1%). This sequence joins TRBV3-1 and TRBJ1-2; TRBD1 might be the D (6 bases). Looked up from germline, CDR1 is LGHDT and CDR2 is YNNKEL (reference sequence). The CDR3 is made up of 14 amino acids. V lost 8 bases and J 4 bases, leaving 17 bases between the germline ends. The CDR3 DNA follows: TGTGCCAGCCAACCCGGGGGCGGTGGCTATGGCTACACCTTC. This codes for CASQPGGGGYGYTF. Variable domain in full (rest from reference TRBV3-1 and TRBJ1-2): DTAVSQTPKYLVTQMGNDKSIKCEQNLGHDTMYWYKQDSKKFLKIMFSYNNKELIINETVPNRFSPKSPDKAHLNLHINSLELGDSAVYFCASQPGGGGYGYTFGSGTRLTVV.

This clonotype was observed a few times. This sequence joins TRBV5-5 and TRBJ2-5; tentative D call: TRBD2 (5 bases). Trimming took off 0 bases at V and 2 bases at J, with 8 bases between the two ends. This CDR3 region has 14 residues. Germline V gene data show CDR1 as SGHKS and CDR2 as YYEKEE (reference sequence). CDR3 sequence (DNA): TGTGCCAGCAGCTTGGGACTACTTCAAGAGACCCAGTACTTC. It codes for CASSLGLLQETQYF.

This clonotype has at least ten counts. The rearrangement uses TRBV3-1 and TRBJ2-1, with D possibly TRBD2 on 6 matching bases. From germline, CDR1 is LGHDT and CDR2 YNNKEL (reference sequence). The V gene lost 4 bases and the J gene lost 0 bases, with 10 bases spanning the gap. The CDR3 length is 15 residues. DNA for the CDR3: TGTGCCAGCAGCCCGCGGGGTAGCTCCTACAATGAGCAGTTCTTC. The encoded protein is CASSPRGSSYNEQFF.

This clonotype has ten or more counts. The rearrangement joins TRBV6-1 to TRBJ2-7; D tentatively reads TRBD1 or TRBD2 (6 bases each). There are 14 residues in the CDR3. Germline loops: CDR1 MNHNS, CDR2 SASEGT. The ends were cut back, 6 bases at V and 4 bases at J, with 16 bases in the middle. In DNA form, the CDR3 reads TGTGCCAGCAGATGGGAGGCAGGGGAGTACGAGCAGTACTTC. Its protein is CASRWEAGEYEQYF.

This clonotype was detected many times. The rearrangement joins TRBV28 to TRBJ2-7; D ambiguous. Trimming took 2 bases from V and 2 from J, leaving 4 bases between them. This CDR3 contains 12 residues. CDR1 MDHEN and CDR2 SYDVKM come from the germline V gene. The CDR3 nucleotides read TGTGCCAGCAGTTTAACGACCTACGAGCAGTACTTC. It specifies CASSLTTYEQYF.

This clonotype came up many times. The chain carries TRBV30 and TRBJ1-5; D is perhaps TRBD1 (5 bases). Trimming pared 5 bases from V and 2 bases from J, leaving 13 bases between. The CDR3 is 14 amino acids. Germline CDR1 reads GTSNPN; CDR2 reads SVGIG (reference sequence). The CDR3 bases are TGTGCCTGGGGGATCCAGGGAGGCAATCAGCCCCAGCATTTT. It codes for CAWGIQGGNQPQHF. Variable domain in full (rest from reference TRBV30 and TRBJ1-5): SQTIHQWPATLVQPVGSPLSLECTVEGTSNPNLYWYRQAAGRGLQLLFYSVGIGQISSEVPQNLSASRPQDRQFILSSKKLLLSDSGFYLCAWGIQGGNQPQHFGDGTRLSIL.

Comment on this clonotype: At one end the junction does not follow the germline gene, possibly because of a read error. The rearrangement links TRBV6-6 to TRBJ1-1; maybe TRBD1 (5 bases). Per the germline V gene, CDR1 is MNHNY and CDR2 is SVGAGI (reference sequence). This CDR3 comprises 13 residues. The CDR3 loop reads CAGSYSGDGEAFF. CDR3 nucleotide sequence: TGTGCCGGCAGTTACTCGGGGGACGGTGAAGCTTTCTTT.

This clonotype was detected ten times or more. The chain employs TRBV30 and TRBJ1-4; no clear D. The CDR3 spans 15 residues. Looked up from germline, CDR1 is GTSNPN and CDR2 is SVGIG (reference sequence). Trimming pared 2 bases from V and 3 bases from J, leaving 13 bases between. Written as DNA, the CDR3 is TGTGCCTGGAGTCCGTCCGGACGCTCTAATGAAAAACTGTTTTTT. Encoded protein: CAWSPSGRSNEKLFF.

V is TRBV19 and J is TRBJ2-3; D is ambiguous. The CDR3 is made up of 13 amino acids. Germline CDR1 LNHDA, CDR2 SQIVND (reference sequence). The V gene lost 4 bases and the J gene lost 8 bases, with 13 bases spanning the gap. DNA of the CDR3: TGTGCCAGTAGTACCGAGCTACACGGTACGCAGTATTTT. This gives the protein CASSTELHGTQYF.

This clonotype was recorded at least ten times. The genes are TRBV20-1 and TRBJ2-2, with 8 nucleotides matching TRBD1. This CDR3 has 14 residues. Losses at the gene ends were 6 bases for V and 1 base for J; bases not matched to a gene: 4. The V gene's germline CDR1 is DFQATT and CDR2 SNEGSKA (reference sequence). The CDR3 sequence is CSAPGTGNTGELFF. CDR3 sequence (DNA): TGCAGTGCCCCCGGGACAGGGAACACCGGGGAGCTGTTTTTT.

The chain couples TRBV6-4 to TRBJ2-5, with 9 bases matching TRBD1. Germline V lookup: CDR1 MRHNA, CDR2 SNTAGT. With 3 bases clipped from V and 5 bases from J, the junction kept 7 bases outside the gene matches. The CDR3 spans 15 residues. The CDR3 coding sequence is TGTGCCAGCAGTGAGACCACAGGGGGCATGGAGACCCAGTACTTC. This encodes CASSETTGGMETQYF.

There are a few counts of this clonotype. The rearrangement joins TRBV3-1 to TRBJ2-1, with 9 bases matching TRBD2. Germline V gene lookup returns CDR1 LGHDT and CDR2 YNNKEL (reference sequence). This CDR3 is 15 amino acids long. The ends lost 1 base at V and 4 bases at J; junction bases unmatched: 2. CDR3 DNA: TGTGCCAGCAGCCAAGGGACTAGCGCGTACAATGAGCAGTTCTTC. This sequence encodes CASSQGTSAYNEQFF.

The table lists this clonotype with many counts. The rearrangement links TRBV7-9 to TRBJ2-1; D not certain. Germline V gene data show CDR1 as SEHNR and CDR2 as FQNEAQ (reference sequence). The CDR3 length is 14 residues. Trimming shortened V by 5 bases and J by 5 bases, and 13 bases separated the two germline ends. CDR3 amino acids: CASSPRAEHNEQFF. For the CDR3, the DNA is TGTGCCAGCAGCCCTAGGGCGGAGCACAATGAGCAGTTCTTC.

This clonotype was counted a few times. The rearrangement joins TRBV4-1 to TRBJ2-3, with TRBD1 matching over 12 bases. The CDR3 has 18 amino acids. Germline loops: CDR1 MGHRA, CDR2 YSYEKL. V lost 0 bases, J lost 3 bases, and 7 bases stayed unmatched. CDR3 protein: CASSQDAGTGGLTDTQYF. In nucleotides, the CDR3 is TGCGCCAGCAGCCAAGACGCTGGGACAGGGGGCTTAACAGATACGCAGTATTTT.

This rearrangement joins TRBV2 to TRBJ2-3; tentative D call: TRBD2 (6 bases). Trimming removed 6 bases at V and 0 bases at J, with 10 bases between. The length of the CDR3 is 14 residues. The germline V gene has CDR1 SNHLY and CDR2 FYNNEI. The CDR3 region has the DNA TGTGCCAGCAGGGATGGACTAAGCACAGATACGCAGTATTTT. It codes for CASRDGLSTDTQYF.

J is TRBJ1-2 and V is TRBV6-2 or TRBV6-3; D is perhaps TRBD1 (5 bases). The CDR3 consists of 16 residues. Germline V gene sequence: CDR1 MNHEY, CDR2 SVGEGT. Trimming removed 4 bases from V and 2 bases from J, with 17 bases in between. For the CDR3, the DNA is TGTGCCAGCAGTTCCCCCGCTGGGGGGGAGAACTATGGCTACACCTTC. Amino acid sequence: CASSSPAGGENYGYTF.

V is TRBV2 and J is TRBJ2-3; TRBD1 might be the D (6 bases). Looked up from germline, CDR1 is SNHLY and CDR2 is FYNNEI. The length of the CDR3 is 14 residues. The V end lost 8 bases, the J end lost 0 bases, and 12 bases lay between the germline ends. CDR3: CASRTGPSTDTQYF. The CDR3 DNA is TGTGCCAGCCGAACAGGGCCTAGCACAGATACGCAGTATTTT. The whole variable domain, filled in from reference TRBV2 and TRBJ2-3, reads EPEVTQTPSHQVTQMGQEVILRCVPISNHLYFYWYRQILGQKVEFLVSFYNNEISEKSEIFDDQFSVERPDGSNFTLKIRSTKLEDSAMYFCASRTGPSTDTQYFGPGTRLTVL.

This clonotype turned up a few times. The chain uses TRBV29-1 and TRBJ1-2, with D maybe TRBD1 (6 bases). The CDR3 extends over 14 amino acids. CDR1 SQVTM and CDR2 ANQGSEA come from the germline V gene. V shed 3 bases and J shed 4 bases, with 15 bases lying between them. The DNA of the CDR3 is TGCAGCGTTGACCCACAGGGAGGAGCCTATGGCTACACCTTC. It specifies CSVDPQGGAYGYTF.

The chain is built from TRBV19 and TRBJ2-1; D unresolved. The CDR3 length is 14 residues. Germline lookup yields CDR1 LNHDA and CDR2 SQIVND (reference sequence). Trimming pared 1 base from V and 7 bases from J, leaving 11 bases between. The CDR3, as DNA: TGTGCCAGTAGTATAGGCCCAGTAGGAAATGAGCAGTTCTTC. Protein product: CASSIGPVGNEQFF.

This clonotype has ten or more counts. The gene calls are TRBV7-2 and TRBJ2-7; D possibly corresponds to TRBD2 (5 bases). Per germline, CDR1 SGHTA and CDR2 FQGNSA. The CDR3 spans 19 residues. The V and J ends lost 2 bases and 3 bases respectively, with 26 bases between them. CDR3 region: CASSLSTTRSSPTGYEQYF. DNA of the CDR3: TGTGCCAGCAGCTTATCCACTACCAGGTCTAGCCCGACGGGCTACGAGCAGTACTTC.

The J gene is TRBJ1-1, the V gene TRBV6-1, with a weak D call TRBD1 (6 bases). CDR3 length: 14 amino acids. The V end was cut by 8 bases, the J end by 1 base, with 14 bases between. Germline assignment: CDR1 MNHNS and CDR2 SASEGT. This CDR3 is CASLPRGRNTEAFF. The DNA of the CDR3 is TGTGCCAGCCTCCCCAGGGGACGGAACACTGAAGCTTTCTTT.

This clonotype was counted at least ten times. The J gene is TRBJ2-7, the V gene TRBV18, with TRBD2 identical over 14 bases. Trimming took 3 bases from V and 3 from J; bases not matched to a gene: 7. The CDR3 runs 17 residues. Germline CDR1 KGHSH, CDR2 LQKENI. This CDR3 reads CASSPGTSGSFSYEQYF. CDR3 DNA sequence: TGTGCCAGCTCACCGGGGACTAGCGGGAGTTTCAGCTACGAGCAGTACTTC.

The chain joins TRBV15 to TRBJ2-5; no clear D. Germline CDR1 reads LNHNV; CDR2 reads YYDKDF (reference sequence). V shed 5 bases and J shed 5 bases, with 15 bases lying between them. The CDR3 has 14 residues. The CDR3 protein is CATSGYGFQETQYF. The DNA of the CDR3 is TGTGCCACCAGCGGGTATGGGTTTCAGGAGACCCAGTACTTC.

This clonotype was detected a few times. The rearrangement joins TRBV9 to TRBJ2-7, with 10 positions matching TRBD2. This CDR3 comprises 15 residues. V was pared by 0 bases and J by 4 bases, with 4 bases of the junction left unmatched. CDR1 SGDLS and CDR2 YYNGEE come from the germline V gene. Here the CDR3 DNA reads TGTGCCAGCAGCGTAGAAGCGGGGGGGCCTTACGAGCAGTACGTC. The encoded protein is CASSVEAGGPYEQYV.

The sample holds a few counts of this clonotype. The chain links TRBV12-3 or TRBV12-4 to TRBJ2-7, with 7 bases identical to TRBD1. The CDR3 loop spans 13 amino acids. With 4 bases clipped from V and 7 bases from J, the junction kept 7 bases outside the gene matches. CDR3 nucleotides: TGTGCCAGCAGTTGGGAACAGGGGAGAGAGCAGTACTTC. It translates to CASSWEQGREQYF.

This clonotype was detected many times. This chain links TRBV6-1 with TRBJ2-3; perhaps TRBD2 as D (6 bases). With 1 base removed from V and 2 bases from J, the gap between germline ends came to 16 bases. The CDR3 loop spans 17 amino acids. Germline assignment: CDR1 MNHNS and CDR2 SASEGT. The CDR3 protein is CASSEDRPGGVTDTQYF. CDR3 DNA sequence: TGTGCCAGCAGTGAAGACCGTCCGGGCGGGGTCACAGATACGCAGTATTTT.

This clonotype has at least ten counts. The chain employs TRBV12-3 or TRBV12-4 and TRBJ2-2; 9 bases are a match to TRBD2. The J segment lost 4 bases and the V segment lost 6 bases, leaving 9 bases of the junction unmatched. The CDR3 runs to 16 residues. The CDR3 bases are TGTGCCAGCAGCCCAACGGGACTAGCCGGCACCGGGGAGCTGTTTTTT. Amino acid sequence: CASSPTGLAGTGELFF.